What follows are 24 T cell receptor beta chains derived from one specimen sequenced in a study of cytomegalovirus exposure and HLA in healthy donors. PCR primers comprised 60 Vbeta and 13 Jbeta primers. Data came from immunoSEQ multiplex PCR; TCRdb stores just in-frame clones and leaves some out. The sample table includes approximately 110,000 clones. Sequencing used PBMCs. Every receptor here comes from a man aged 45-65 years in good health and CMV-seronegative.

The chain combines TRBV9 with TRBJ1-5; tentative D call: TRBD1 (5 bases). Trimming took off 5 bases at V and 0 bases at J, with 9 bases between the two ends. This CDR3 has 14 residues. The germline CDR1 and CDR2 sequences are SGDLS and YYNGEE. The CDR3 here is CASREQVSNQPQHF. In DNA, the CDR3 is TGTGCCAGCAGGGAACAGGTTAGCAATCAGCCCCAGCATTTT. The full variable domain, with the rest looked up from reference TRBV9 and TRBJ1-5, is DSGVTQTPKHLITATGQRVTLRCSPRSGDLSVYWYQQSLDQGLQFLIQYYNGEERAKGNILERFSAQQFPDLHSELNLSSLELGDSALYFCASREQVSNQPQHFGDGTRLSIL.

CDR3 sequence: CASSLWGSSYEQYF. The CDR3 nucleotides read TGTGCCAGCAGCTTATGGGGCAGCTCCTACGAGCAGTACTTC. This chain uses TRBV7-8 with TRBJ2-7; tentative D call: TRBD1 (5 bases). CDR1 SGHVS and CDR2 FQNEAQ come from the germline V gene. The CDR3 runs to 14 residues. Trimming took 2 bases from V and 0 from J, leaving 8 bases between them.

J is TRBJ1-6 and V is TRBV5-1; 7 nucleotides match TRBD1. The CDR3 runs to 19 residues. Unmatched junction bases numbered 16, after V lost 7 bases and J lost 0 bases. Germline CDR1 and CDR2: SGHRS and YFSETQ. The CDR3 protein is CASSPGQMNYFSYNSPLHF. In DNA, the CDR3 is TGCGCCAGCTCTCCGGGACAGATGAATTACTTCTCCTATAATTCACCCCTCCACTTT.

The V and J genes are TRBV7-9 and TRBJ1-2; D gene ambiguous. Germline lookup yields CDR1 SEHNR and CDR2 FQNEAQ (reference sequence). CDR3 length equals 16 residues. Trimming stripped 5 bases from V and 4 bases from J, with 20 bases between. The CDR3 sequence: CASSLPQTPRSYGYTF. The DNA for the CDR3 is TGTGCCAGCAGCCTCCCTCAGACTCCCCGGAGCTATGGCTACACCTTC.

This rearrangement joins TRBV5-4 to TRBJ1-3; TRBD1 might be the D (5 bases). In germline, CDR1 is SGHNT, CDR2 YYREEE (reference sequence). The CDR3 has 17 residues. V was clipped by 4 bases and J by 1 base, with 18 bases between them. CDR3 DNA sequence: TGTGCCAGCAGCCAGGGAGGTTCCGGGGCGTCTGGAAACACCATATATTTT. This codes for CASSQGGSGASGNTIYF.

This chain uses TRBV5-1 with TRBJ1-3; possible D gene TRBD1, 6 bases. CDR1 SGHRS and CDR2 YFSETQ come from the germline V gene. The CDR3 has 16 residues. Trimming shortened V by 4 bases and J by 0 bases, and 14 bases separated the two germline ends. This chain's CDR3 is CASSASDRLSGNTIYF. The CDR3 DNA follows: TGCGCCAGCAGCGCCAGCGACAGGCTCTCTGGAAACACCATATATTTT. Filled out from reference TRBV5-1 and TRBJ1-3, the complete variable domain reads KAGVTQTPRYLIKTRGQQVTLSCSPISGHRSVSWYQQTPGQGLQFLFEYFSETQRNKGNFPGRFSGRQFSNSRSEMNVSTLELGDSALYLCASSASDRLSGNTIYFGEGSWLTVV.

As DNA, the CDR3 is TGCGCCAGCAGCCACCTCTACGCCTACGAGCAGTACTTC. Residues: CASSHLYAYEQYF. The chain employs TRBV4-1 and TRBJ2-7; D not certain. V was clipped by 3 bases and J by 2 bases, with 8 bases between them. Germline CDR1 reads MGHRA; CDR2 reads YSYEKL. CDR3 length equals 13 residues.

Turning to this clone: Other nucleotide sequences in the sample specify the same CDR3. This rearrangement joins TRBV11-2 to TRBJ1-2; D unresolved. From germline, CDR1 is SGHAT and CDR2 FQNNGV. V was trimmed by 0 bases and J by 5 bases, leaving 7 bases between them. The CDR3 is 13 amino acids. The CDR3 sequence: CASSLERDYGYTF. The CDR3 coding sequence is TGTGCCAGCAGCTTAGAGAGGGATTATGGCTACACCTTC.

The DNA for the CDR3 is TGTGCCAGCAGCTTGGGGTCAGTGAACACTGAAGCTTTCTTT. Amino acids: CASSLGSVNTEAFF. The rearrangement joins TRBV5-4 to TRBJ1-1; D remains ambiguous. Germline V gene sequence: CDR1 SGHNT, CDR2 YYREEE (reference sequence). Trimming left V 0 bases short and J 0 bases short, with 6 bases between. The CDR3 loop spans 14 amino acids.

This chain links TRBV4-3 with TRBJ1-2; 9 bases map to TRBD1. Germline V CDR1 and CDR2: LGHNA, YSLEER. The J segment lost 8 bases and the V segment lost 0 bases, leaving 7 bases of the junction unmatched. The CDR3 has 15 amino acids. The CDR3 nucleotides read TGCGCCAGCAGCCAAGAGGCACAGGGGGCTTGGGGCTACACCTTC. Translation: CASSQEAQGAWGYTF.

The chain has TRBV5-6 and TRBJ2-5; D possibly corresponds to TRBD1 (6 bases). The DNA end is more similar to TRBJ2-7, so the J call may be wrong. Looked up from germline, CDR1 is SGHDT and CDR2 is YYEEEE. The CDR3 is 15 residues long. DNA of the CDR3: TGTGCCAGCAGCTTGTGGGCAGGGACATACTACGAGCAGTACTTC. Protein: CASSLWAGTYYEQYF.

J is TRBJ2-7 and V is TRBV9, with D possibly matching TRBD2 (6 bases). The CDR3 has 14 residues. The V and J ends lost 4 bases and 2 bases respectively, with 13 bases between them. Germline V CDR1 and CDR2: SGDLS, YYNGEE. The CDR3 loop is CASSPFGGTYEQYF. CDR3 DNA: TGTGCCAGCAGCCCCTTTGGGGGGACCTACGAGCAGTACTTC.

The chain has TRBV30 and TRBJ2-3, with TRBD1 matching 8 bases. Looked up from germline, CDR1 is GTSNPN and CDR2 is SVGIG (reference sequence). This CDR3 has 13 amino acids. Trimming at V came to 1 base and at J to 4 bases, leaving 1 base not matched to a gene. CDR3 sequence (DNA): TGTGCCTGGAGTGGACAGGGGCCAGATACGCAGTATTTT. Translated, it gives CAWSGQGPDTQYF.

The rearrangement joins TRBV10-3 to TRBJ2-3; 10 nucleotides line up with TRBD2. Germline CDR1 reads ENHRY; CDR2 reads SYGVKD. The CDR3 is made up of 18 amino acids. Unmatched junction bases numbered 13, after V lost 5 bases and J lost 2 bases. CDR3 region: CAISFEVVAGGFTDTQYF. The CDR3 nucleotides are TGTGCCATCAGTTTTGAGGTGGTAGCGGGGGGATTCACAGATACGCAGTATTTT.

The chain recombines TRBV4-1 with TRBJ1-2, with D possibly being TRBD1 (6 bases). V was pared by 1 base and J by 0 bases, with 9 bases between. The CDR3 consists of 15 residues. Per germline, CDR1 MGHRA and CDR2 YSYEKL. The CDR3 region has the DNA TGCGCCAGCAGCCAAGCAGGGGCTCCTAACTATGGCTACACCTTC. Amino acid sequence: CASSQAGAPNYGYTF.

V and J are TRBV5-1 and TRBJ2-1; the match to TRBD1 covers 7 bases. The CDR3 is 12 residues long. The trim removed 4 bases at V and 9 bases at J, leaving 4 bases unmatched. From germline, CDR1 is SGHRS and CDR2 YFSETQ. The CDR3 DNA reads as TGCGCCAGCAGCGCCCCAGGGGGTGAGCAGTTCTTC. It encodes CASSAPGGEQFF.

CDR3 bases: TGTGCCAGCAGCTCGGCAACTAATGAAAAACTGTTTTTT. Translating it yields CASSSATNEKLFF. The rearrangement links TRBV27 to TRBJ1-4; D is unclear. Germline assignment: CDR1 MNHEY and CDR2 SMNVEV (reference sequence). This CDR3 region has 13 residues. V was clipped by 6 bases and J by 0 bases, with 5 bases between them.

The CDR3 is CASSRQGAGEKLFF. As DNA, the CDR3 is TGTGCCAGCAGCCGACAGGGGGCTGGTGAAAAACTGTTTTTT. The V gene is TRBV11-3, the J gene TRBJ1-4, with 10 bases identical to TRBD1. This CDR3 contains 14 residues. The germline CDR1 and CDR2 sequences are SGHNT and YENEEA. J gave up 7 bases and V 5 bases, and 4 bases lay outside the gene matches.

This sequence joins TRBV19 and TRBJ1-1, with 10 bases matching TRBD1. CDR3 size: 18 residues. V dropped 5 bases and J dropped 4; count of bases not matched to a gene: 16. Germline-derived CDR1 and CDR2 are LNHDA and SQIVND (reference sequence). The CDR3 protein is CASSESGTGVIGSTEAFF. For the CDR3, the DNA is TGTGCCAGTAGTGAGAGCGGGACAGGGGTAATTGGTAGCACTGAAGCTTTCTTT.

The chain uses TRBV18 and TRBJ1-1, with TRBD1 matching over 10 bases. Germline values: CDR1 KGHSH, CDR2 LQKENI. CDR3 length equals 15 residues. V was pared by 6 bases and J by 5 bases, with 9 bases of the junction left unmatched. The CDR3: CASSPDRGRGTEAFF. CDR3 sequence (DNA): TGTGCCAGCTCGCCCGACAGGGGGCGCGGGACTGAAGCTTTCTTT.

This chain uses TRBV18 with TRBJ2-2; D gene ambiguous. CDR1 KGHSH and CDR2 LQKENI come from the germline V gene. CDR3 length: 16 amino acids. The V and J ends lost 3 bases and 1 base respectively, with 12 bases between them. The CDR3 nucleotides are TGTGCCAGCTCACCCAACAGTCACTGGAACACCGGGGAGCTGTTTTTT. This codes for CASSPNSHWNTGELFF.

This chain uses TRBV27 with TRBJ1-2, with 7 bases matching TRBD1. The germline V gene encodes CDR1 MNHEY and CDR2 SMNVEV (reference sequence). V lost 4 bases, J lost 4 bases, and 12 bases stayed unmatched. The CDR3 spans 16 residues. The DNA for the CDR3 is TGTGCCAGCAGTTCCCCTCGACAGGGAACGGGCTATGGCTACACCTTC. Protein: CASSSPRQGTGYGYTF.

V is TRBV29-1 and J is TRBJ2-7; TRBD1 matches 8 bases. This CDR3 is built from 12 residues. Unmatched junction bases numbered 4, after V lost 7 bases and J lost 2 bases. CDR1 and CDR2 from the germline V gene are SQVTM and ANQGSEA. CDR3: CSARDRTYEQYF. The DNA of the CDR3 is TGCAGCGCCCGGGACAGGACCTACGAGCAGTACTTC.

The chain carries TRBV5-1 and TRBJ2-7; D not certain. The CDR3 has 14 amino acids. V gave up 3 bases and J gave up 2 bases, with 12 bases separating them. Germline CDR1 SGHRS, CDR2 YFSETQ. CDR3 sequence reads: CASSSRVGPYEQYF. The CDR3 DNA follows: TGCGCCAGCAGCTCCCGGGTCGGTCCCTACGAGCAGTACTTC.